The 24 T cell receptor beta chains in this list originate from one sample, sequenced in a study of T cell responses to AZD1222 COVID-19 vaccine. Using immunoSEQ multiplex PCR, the repertoire was profiled, and TCRdb retains in-frame clones only, with some absent. The sample lists around 150,000 clones; almost 95% were seen once. This sample comprised peripheral blood, obtained 28 days after the second AZD1222 dose. The receptors come from an adult who received the AZD1222 COVID-19 vaccine.

The rearrangement uses TRBV4-2 and TRBJ2-2, with TRBD1 matching 7 bases. CDR3 length equals 15 residues. Germline V lookup: CDR1 LGHNA, CDR2 YNFKEQ. The V gene end was trimmed by 4 bases and the J gene end by 1 base; junction bases not matched to a gene: 3. This chain's CDR3 is CASSPTGVNTGELFF. The CDR3, as DNA: TGTGCCAGCAGCCCTACAGGGGTGAACACCGGGGAGCTGTTTTTT.

This chain links TRBV11-3 with TRBJ2-3; D gene ambiguous. The germline CDR1 and CDR2 sequences are SGHNT and YENEEA. The CDR3 is 11 amino acids. Trimming removed 1 base at V and 6 bases at J, with 2 bases between. CDR3 sequence reads: CASSLGDTQYF. DNA for the CDR3: TGTGCCAGCAGCTTAGGGGATACGCAGTATTTT.

The chain uses TRBV27 and TRBJ2-1; TRBD2 is a possible D gene (6 bases). The CDR3 covers 15 residues. Deletions cut 5 bases from V and 2 bases from J, with 13 bases between. Germline V gives CDR1 MNHEY, CDR2 SMNVEV (reference sequence). CDR3 nucleotides: TGTGCCAGCAGTATTATCCGGGAGACCTACAATGAGCAGTTCTTC. This sequence encodes CASSIIRETYNEQFF.

The chain uses TRBV4-1 and TRBJ2-3; weak D call: TRBD2 (6 bases). Germline loops: CDR1 MGHRA, CDR2 YSYEKL. V lost 1 base and J 3 bases, leaving 11 bases between the germline ends. The CDR3 is made up of 15 amino acids. In DNA form, the CDR3 reads TGCGCCAGCAGCCAAGGACTAGACCGAACAGATACGCAGTATTTT. Translation: CASSQGLDRTDTQYF.

The V call is TRBV4-2, the J call TRBJ2-1; D possibly corresponds to TRBD2 (6 bases). Germline V gene sequence: CDR1 LGHNA, CDR2 YNFKEQ. The CDR3 spans 15 residues. V was cut by 2 bases and J by 6 bases, with 14 bases left in between. The CDR3 nucleotides read TGTGCCAGCAGCCAATTAGGGGAGGCGGGCAATGAGCAGTTCTTC. It translates to CASSQLGEAGNEQFF.

This rearrangement joins TRBV7-2 to TRBJ1-2; D is unclear. CDR1 and CDR2 (germline): SGHTA, FQGNSA. The CDR3 covers 14 residues. Trimming left V 5 bases short and J 3 bases short, with 13 bases between. The CDR3 reads CASSQNRGDYGYTF. In DNA, the CDR3 is TGTGCCAGCAGCCAGAATCGGGGAGACTATGGCTACACCTTC.

The chain combines TRBV6-5 with TRBJ2-7; TRBD1 might be the D (6 bases). Trimming pared 5 bases from V and 3 bases from J, leaving 14 bases between. This CDR3 spans 14 amino acids. CDR1 is MNHEY, CDR2 SVGAGI, per germline. The CDR3, as DNA: TGTGCCAGCAGTCGTTCCAGGGGCGTCTACGAGCAGTACTTC. Translating it yields CASSRSRGVYEQYF.

The V gene is TRBV11-2, the J gene TRBJ2-6; 7 nucleotides align to TRBD1. CDR3 length: 16 amino acids. Germline CDR1 reads SGHAT; CDR2 reads FQNNGV. With 3 bases clipped from V and 3 bases from J, the junction kept 5 bases outside the gene matches. The DNA of the CDR3 is TGTGCCAGCAGCTTCGACAGGGTTGGTGGGGCCAACGTCCTGACTTTC. It is translated as CASSFDRVGGANVLTF.

V and J are TRBV7-2 and TRBJ1-5, with unresolved D. CDR1 SGHTA and CDR2 FQGNSA come from the germline V gene. The CDR3 has 15 amino acids. V lost 5 bases, J lost 0 bases, and 11 bases lay in between. The CDR3 reads CASSQIGVSNQPQHF. The CDR3 nucleotides read TGTGCCAGCAGCCAAATAGGAGTTAGCAATCAGCCCCAGCATTTT. Variable domain in full (rest from reference TRBV7-2 and TRBJ1-5): GAGVSQSPSNKVTEKGKDVELRCDPISGHTALYWYRQSLGQGLEFLIYFQGNSAPDKSGLPSDRFSAERTGGSVSTLTIQRTQQEDSAVYLCASSQIGVSNQPQHFGDGTRLSIL.

V gene TRBV18 combines with J gene TRBJ1-1; D perhaps matches TRBD1 (5 bases). Trimming took off 6 bases at V and 4 bases at J, with 15 bases between the two ends. Germline values: CDR1 KGHSH, CDR2 LQKENI. CDR3 length equals 14 residues. Written as DNA, the CDR3 is TGTGCCAGCTCGGCTGGAGGGGTAGGCACTGAAGCTTTCTTT. This gives the protein CASSAGGVGTEAFF.

This chain links TRBV2 with TRBJ1-6; no clear D gene. The CDR3 consists of 15 residues. Germline CDR1 is SNHLY and CDR2 is FYNNEI. V was cut by 3 bases and J by 6 bases, with 12 bases left in between. The chain's CDR3 is CASSDTTDPNSPLHF. In DNA, the CDR3 is TGTGCCAGCAGTGATACGACGGACCCTAATTCACCCCTCCACTTT.

J is TRBJ1-1 and V is TRBV7-3; D remains unclear. CDR1 SGHTA and CDR2 FQGTGA come from the germline V gene. The CDR3 spans 14 residues. Trimming took 4 bases from V and 4 from J, leaving 13 bases between them. CDR3 bases: TGTGCCAGCAGCTCTGGGTTGACGGGCACTGAAGCTTTCTTT. It encodes CASSSGLTGTEAFF.

The chain carries TRBV21-1 and TRBJ2-7; TRBD2, the D gene given by the table, was not confirmed from the DNA. TRBV21-1 is a pseudogene segment. CDR3 length: 19 amino acids. The CDR3 region is CASSKKPGGSGRFWCEQYF. The DNA of the CDR3 is TGTGCCAGCAGCAAAAAGCCGGGGGGCTCAGGGAGGTTTTGGTGCGAGCAGTACTTC.

This chain links TRBV4-2 with TRBJ2-2; D perhaps matches TRBD1 (6 bases). CDR3 length: 16 amino acids. The V gene's germline CDR1 is LGHNA and CDR2 YNFKEQ. Deletions cut 1 base from V and 1 base from J, with 10 bases between. CDR3: CASSQAGTQNTGELFF. The CDR3 coding sequence is TGTGCCAGCAGCCAAGCCGGGACACAGAACACCGGGGAGCTGTTTTTT.

The V call is TRBV1, the J call TRBJ2-7. TRBV1 constitutes a pseudogene. This CDR3 has 15 amino acids. The CDR3 protein is CTSSQEYGSSYEQYF. Written as DNA, the CDR3 is TGCACCAGCAGCCAAGAGTACGGCTCTTCCTACGAGCAGTACTTC.

The rearrangement joins TRBV19 to TRBJ1-6, with TRBD1 matching over 7 bases. The germline V gene encodes CDR1 LNHDA and CDR2 SQIVND (reference sequence). CDR3 length: 14 residues. V dropped 7 bases and J dropped 7; count of bases not matched to a gene: 7. CDR3 sequence reads: CASTKDRRNSPLHF. The CDR3 region has the DNA TGTGCCAGTACCAAGGACAGGAGGAATTCACCCCTCCACTTT.

This sequence joins TRBV9 and TRBJ1-6; TRBD1 matches 10 bases. Germline V gene sequence: CDR1 SGDLS, CDR2 YYNGEE. The length of the CDR3 is 15 residues. The J segment lost 7 bases and the V segment lost 3 bases, leaving 4 bases of the junction unmatched. CDR3 residues: CASSDKDRGNSPLHF. CDR3 DNA: TGTGCCAGCAGCGACAAGGACAGGGGGAATTCACCCCTCCACTTT.

The chain joins TRBV3-1 (or the pseudogene TRBV3-2) to TRBJ1-6, with 8 bases fitting TRBD1. The V gene end was trimmed by 6 bases and the J gene end by 8 bases; junction bases not matched to a gene: 15. Looked up from germline, CDR1 is LGHDT and CDR2 is YNNKEL (reference sequence). The CDR3 totals 17 residues. In DNA form, the CDR3 reads TGTGCCAGCAGGACAAAGTTCCAGGACAGGGCCGATTCACCCCTCCACTTT. It is translated as CASRTKFQDRADSPLHF.

This chain links TRBV19 with TRBJ1-1; TRBD1 aligns across 7 bases. Unmatched junction bases numbered 5, after V lost 0 bases and J lost 10 bases. CDR3 length: 13 amino acids. Germline CDR1 and CDR2: LNHDA and SQIVND (reference sequence). CDR3 protein: CASSIENRGRAFF. CDR3 coding DNA: TGTGCCAGTAGTATAGAAAACAGGGGTAGAGCTTTCTTT.

The rearrangement links TRBV9 to TRBJ1-1, with no clear D. CDR1 is SGDLS, CDR2 YYNGEE, per germline. The V gene lost 3 bases and the J gene lost 1 base, with 7 bases spanning the gap. The CDR3 runs 13 residues. CDR3 in amino acids: CASSAPGNTEAFF. CDR3 sequence (DNA): TGTGCCAGCAGCGCCCCTGGGAACACTGAAGCTTTCTTT.

The chain uses TRBV7-9 and TRBJ2-1; D not certain. V shed 2 bases and J shed 6 bases, with 5 bases lying between them. Germline assignment: CDR1 SEHNR and CDR2 FQNEAQ (reference sequence). CDR3 length: 12 residues. The CDR3 sequence: CASSLRSNEQFF. Written as DNA, the CDR3 is TGTGCCAGCAGCTTACGGAGCAATGAGCAGTTCTTC.

This sequence joins TRBV5-1 and TRBJ1-2, with TRBD1 matching 8 bases. Unmatched junction bases numbered 3, after V lost 5 bases and J lost 6 bases. Germline lookup yields CDR1 SGHRS and CDR2 YFSETQ. The length of the CDR3 is 12 residues. The CDR3 loop reads CASRQGAHGYTF. In DNA form, the CDR3 reads TGCGCCAGCAGGCAGGGGGCGCATGGCTACACCTTC.

The chain is built from TRBV14 and TRBJ2-7, with TRBD2 identical over 7 bases. The germline V gene has CDR1 SGHDN and CDR2 FVKESK. V was pared by 4 bases and J by 6 bases, with 12 bases of the junction left unmatched. The CDR3 runs 15 residues. The CDR3 region has the DNA TGTGCCAGCAGCCCCTGGGGGGGTACCCTGTCCGAGCAGTACTTC. This encodes CASSPWGGTLSEQYF.

The chain combines TRBV5-1 with TRBJ1-6; possible D gene TRBD1, 5 bases. This CDR3 comprises 14 residues. V was shortened by 0 bases and J by 11 bases, with 12 bases between the two germline ends. Looked up from germline, CDR1 is SGHRS and CDR2 is YFSETQ. CDR3 nucleotides: TGCGCCAGCAGCTTGGCTGACAGCTCGACACCCCTCCACTTT. It is translated as CASSLADSSTPLHF.